The 8 T cell receptor beta chains below come from one sample, sequenced in a study of blood T cell repertoires in COVID-19. Sequenced by immunoSEQ multiplex PCR; TCRdb stores in-frame clones only, minus some. Here the sample spans more than 200,000 clones, 80% to 90% being singletons. The source material was PBMCs or T cells enriched from blood (not recorded which). The receptors derive from a woman aged 30 to 39 who had been exposed to COVID-19.

The chain is built from TRBV5-4 and TRBJ1-3; D unresolved. The CDR3 consists of 15 residues. Trimming removed 0 bases at V and 0 bases at J, with 7 bases between. Germline V gene lookup returns CDR1 SGHNT and CDR2 YYREEE (reference sequence). The CDR3 protein is CASSLDVSSGNTIYF. The CDR3 region has the DNA TGTGCCAGCAGCTTGGACGTTAGCTCTGGAAACACCATATATTTT. Combining the CDR3 with reference TRBV5-4 and TRBJ1-3 gives the whole variable domain ETGVTQSPTHLIKTRGQQVTLRCSSQSGHNTVSWYQQALGQGPQFIFQYYREEENGRGNFPPRFSGLQFPNYSSELNVNALELDDSALYLCASSLDVSSGNTIYFGEGSWLTVV.

The chain recombines TRBV7-6 with TRBJ1-2, with TRBD1 as a possible D gene (5 bases). CDR3 length: 14 residues. Germline-derived CDR1 and CDR2 are SGHVS and FNYEAQ. V lost 1 base to trimming and J lost 8 bases, with 14 bases between them. CDR3 sequence: CASSLGGTRRGYTF. CDR3 sequence (DNA): TGTGCCAGCAGCTTAGGGGGGACTCGTCGGGGCTACACCTTC.

This sequence joins TRBV29-1 and TRBJ2-5; TRBD2 matches 9 bases. This CDR3 comprises 14 residues. Trimming removed 4 bases from V and 1 base from J; junction bases left unmatched: 4. The germline V gene has CDR1 SQVTM and CDR2 ANQGSEA. CDR3 amino acids: CSVAGLAIQETQYF. CDR3 DNA: TGCAGCGTTGCTGGACTAGCGATCCAAGAGACCCAGTACTTC.

The rearrangement links TRBV30 to TRBJ2-2; 13 nucleotides agree with TRBD2. Germline values: CDR1 GTSNPN, CDR2 SVGIG (reference sequence). V shed 4 bases and J 9 bases; nucleotides not matched to a gene: 8. The CDR3 is 15 amino acids. The CDR3 is CAWIGLAGVGRELFF. The CDR3 bases are TGTGCCTGGATCGGACTAGCGGGAGTTGGGCGGGAGCTGTTTTTT.

The CDR3, as DNA: TGTGCCAGCTCACCGCCGGGACAGGATGAAAAACTGTTTTTT. Translating it yields CASSPPGQDEKLFF. The chain uses TRBV18 and TRBJ1-4; 8 nucleotides line up with TRBD1. The trim removed 3 bases at V and 6 bases at J, leaving 3 bases unmatched. This CDR3 has 14 residues. Germline V gives CDR1 KGHSH, CDR2 LQKENI. Full variable domain (rest looked up from reference TRBV18 and TRBJ1-4): NAGVMQNPRHLVRRRGQEARLRCSPMKGHSHVYWYRQLPEEGLKFMVYLQKENIIDESGMPKERFSAEFPKEGPSILRIQQVVRGDSAAYFCASSPPGQDEKLFFGSGTQLSVL.

The rearrangement uses TRBV25-1 and TRBJ2-1; 8 bases match TRBD1. The V segment lost 6 bases and the J segment 6 bases; nucleotides outside the gene matches: 7. The germline CDR1 and CDR2 sequences are MGHDK and SYGVNS. CDR3 length equals 14 residues. This chain's CDR3 is CASSAGTGVNEQFF. CDR3 DNA sequence: TGTGCCAGCAGCGCCGGGACAGGAGTCAATGAGCAGTTCTTC.

In its sample, this clone was seen once. The rearrangement links TRBV9 to TRBJ2-1, with 8 positions matching TRBD2. CDR1 is SGDLS, CDR2 YYNGEE, per germline. The CDR3 sequence is 16 residues long. V shed 0 bases, J shed 8 bases, and the junction held 10 bases outside the gene matches. The CDR3 sequence is CASSVASLAGLYEQFF. The CDR3 bases are TGTGCCAGCAGCGTAGCCTCCCTAGCGGGTCTCTATGAGCAGTTCTTC.

V gene TRBV12-3 or TRBV12-4 combines with J gene TRBJ2-7; D is perhaps TRBD2 (5 bases). V gave up 7 bases and J gave up 5 bases, with 15 bases separating them. This CDR3 has 13 residues. The CDR3: CASTPSSIDEQYF. Written as DNA, the CDR3 is TGTGCCAGCACTCCCTCTAGCATCGACGAGCAGTACTTC.